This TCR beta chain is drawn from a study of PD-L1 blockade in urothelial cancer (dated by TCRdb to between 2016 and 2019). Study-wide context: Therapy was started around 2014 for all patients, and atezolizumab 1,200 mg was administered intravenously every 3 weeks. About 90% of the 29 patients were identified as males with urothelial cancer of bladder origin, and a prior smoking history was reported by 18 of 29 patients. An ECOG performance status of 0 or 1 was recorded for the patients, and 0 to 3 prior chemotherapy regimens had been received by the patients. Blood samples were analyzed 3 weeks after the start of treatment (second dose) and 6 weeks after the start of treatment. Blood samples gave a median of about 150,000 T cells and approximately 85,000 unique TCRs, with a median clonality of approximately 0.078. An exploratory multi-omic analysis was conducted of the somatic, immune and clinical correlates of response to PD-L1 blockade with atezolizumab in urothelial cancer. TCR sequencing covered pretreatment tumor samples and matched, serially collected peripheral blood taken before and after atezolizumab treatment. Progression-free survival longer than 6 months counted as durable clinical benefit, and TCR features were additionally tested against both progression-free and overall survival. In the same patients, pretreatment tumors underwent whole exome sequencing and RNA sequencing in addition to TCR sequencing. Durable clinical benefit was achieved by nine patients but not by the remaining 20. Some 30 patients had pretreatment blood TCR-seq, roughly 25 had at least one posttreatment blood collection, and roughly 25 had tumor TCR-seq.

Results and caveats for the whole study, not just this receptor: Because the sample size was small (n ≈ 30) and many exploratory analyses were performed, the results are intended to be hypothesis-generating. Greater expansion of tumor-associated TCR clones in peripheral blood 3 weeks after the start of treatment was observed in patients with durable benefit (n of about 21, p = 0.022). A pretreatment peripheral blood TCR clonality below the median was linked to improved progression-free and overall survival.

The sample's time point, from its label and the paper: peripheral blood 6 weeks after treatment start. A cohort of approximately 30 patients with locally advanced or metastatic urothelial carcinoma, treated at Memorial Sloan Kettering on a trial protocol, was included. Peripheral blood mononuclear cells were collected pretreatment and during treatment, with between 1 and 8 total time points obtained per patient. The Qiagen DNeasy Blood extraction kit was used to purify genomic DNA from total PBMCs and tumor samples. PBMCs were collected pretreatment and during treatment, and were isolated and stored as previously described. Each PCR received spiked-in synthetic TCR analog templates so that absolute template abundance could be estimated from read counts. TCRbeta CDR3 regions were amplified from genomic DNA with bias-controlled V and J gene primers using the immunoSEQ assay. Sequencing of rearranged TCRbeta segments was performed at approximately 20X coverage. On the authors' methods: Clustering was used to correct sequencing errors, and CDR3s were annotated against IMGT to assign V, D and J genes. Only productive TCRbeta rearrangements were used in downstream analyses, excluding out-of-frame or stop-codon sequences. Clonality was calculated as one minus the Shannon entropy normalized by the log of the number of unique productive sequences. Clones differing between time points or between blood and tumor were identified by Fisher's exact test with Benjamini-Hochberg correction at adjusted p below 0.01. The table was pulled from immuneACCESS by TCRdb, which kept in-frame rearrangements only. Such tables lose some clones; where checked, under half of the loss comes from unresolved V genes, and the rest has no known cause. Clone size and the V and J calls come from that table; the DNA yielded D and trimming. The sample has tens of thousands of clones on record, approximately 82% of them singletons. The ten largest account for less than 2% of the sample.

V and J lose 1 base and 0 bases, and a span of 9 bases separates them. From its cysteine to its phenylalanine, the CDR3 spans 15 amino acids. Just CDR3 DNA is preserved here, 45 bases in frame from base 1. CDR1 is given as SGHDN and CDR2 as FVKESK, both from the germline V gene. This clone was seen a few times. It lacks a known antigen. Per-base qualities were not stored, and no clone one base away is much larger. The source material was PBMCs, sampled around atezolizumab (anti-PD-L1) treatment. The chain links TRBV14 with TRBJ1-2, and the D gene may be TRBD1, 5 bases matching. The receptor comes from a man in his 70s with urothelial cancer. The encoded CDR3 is CASSQVGRSNYGYTF. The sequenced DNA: TGTGCCAGCAGCCAAGTGGGGCGGTCTAACTATGGCTACACCTTC.